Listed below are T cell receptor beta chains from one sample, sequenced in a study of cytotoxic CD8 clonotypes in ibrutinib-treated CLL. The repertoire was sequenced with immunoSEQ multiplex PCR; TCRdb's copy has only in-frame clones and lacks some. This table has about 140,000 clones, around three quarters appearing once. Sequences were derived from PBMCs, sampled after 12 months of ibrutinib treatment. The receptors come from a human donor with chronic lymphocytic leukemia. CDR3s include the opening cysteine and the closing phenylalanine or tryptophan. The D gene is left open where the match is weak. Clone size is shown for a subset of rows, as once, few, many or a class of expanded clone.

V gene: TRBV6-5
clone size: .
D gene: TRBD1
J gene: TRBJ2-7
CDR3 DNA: TGTGCCAGCAGTTACCGGAAGGGGGCCGGGACCTTGGAGCAGTACTTC
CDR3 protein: CASSYRKGAGTLEQYF

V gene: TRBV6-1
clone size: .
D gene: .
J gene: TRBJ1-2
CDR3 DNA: TGCGCCAGCAGTGACGTGGCAGGGGTGGACTATGGCTACACCTTC
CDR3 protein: CASSDVAGVDYGYTF

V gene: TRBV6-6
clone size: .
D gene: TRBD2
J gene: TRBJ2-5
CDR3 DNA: TGTGCCCACAGCGGGGGAACCGAGACCCAGTACTTC
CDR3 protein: CAHSGGTETQYF

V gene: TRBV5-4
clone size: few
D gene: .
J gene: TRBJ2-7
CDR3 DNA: TGTGCCAGCAGCTCGGACCACTACGAGCAGTACTTC
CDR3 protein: CASSSDHYEQYF

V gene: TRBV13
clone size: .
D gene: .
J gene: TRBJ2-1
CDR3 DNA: TGTGCCAGCAGACCCCCAGGCGACCAGCACAATGAGCAGTTCTTC
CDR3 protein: CASRPPGDQHNEQFF

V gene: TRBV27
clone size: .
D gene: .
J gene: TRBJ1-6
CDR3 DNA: TGTGCCACCGCCCCAGGGGTGAGCTCCTATAATTCACCCCTCCACTTT
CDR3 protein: CATAPGVSSYNSPLHF

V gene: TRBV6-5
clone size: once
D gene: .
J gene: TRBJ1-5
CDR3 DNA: TGTGCCAGCCGCAGGGTTGGTAGCAATCAGCCCCAGCATTTT
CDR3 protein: CASRRVGSNQPQHF

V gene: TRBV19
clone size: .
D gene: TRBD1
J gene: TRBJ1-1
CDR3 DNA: TGTGCCAGTAGTATACTTTTGACAGGGGCACAGAACACTGAAGCTTTCTTT
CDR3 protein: CASSILLTGAQNTEAFF

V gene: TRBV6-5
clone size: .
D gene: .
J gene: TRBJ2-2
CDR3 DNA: TGTGCCAGCACCATTACCGGGGAGCTGTTTTTT
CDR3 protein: CASTITGELFF

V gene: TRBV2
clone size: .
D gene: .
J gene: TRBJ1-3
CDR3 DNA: TGTGCCAGCAGTGGGACGTGGACGGACACCATATATTTT
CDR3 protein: CASSGTWTDTIYF

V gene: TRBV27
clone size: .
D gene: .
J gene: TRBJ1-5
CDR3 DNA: TGTGCCAGCAATACAGGGAAAGGGGCCAACCAGCCCCAGCATTTT
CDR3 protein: CASNTGKGANQPQHF

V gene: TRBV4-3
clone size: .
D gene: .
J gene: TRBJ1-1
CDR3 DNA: TGCGCCAGCAGCCAAGTATCAGGGATTTCTGAAGCTTTCTTT
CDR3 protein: CASSQVSGISEAFF

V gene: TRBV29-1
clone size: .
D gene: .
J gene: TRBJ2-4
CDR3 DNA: TGCAGCGTTGAGACAACAGGGTCTTTGGGGATTCAGTACTTC
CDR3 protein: CSVETTGSLGIQYF

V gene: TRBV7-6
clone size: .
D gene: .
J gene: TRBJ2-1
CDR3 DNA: TGTGCCAGCAGCTTAGAGGTGCCTACTAGCTCTGTCAATGAGCAGTTCTTC
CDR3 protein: CASSLEVPTSSVNEQFF

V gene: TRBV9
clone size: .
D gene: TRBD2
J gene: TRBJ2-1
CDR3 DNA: TGTGCCAGCAGCCCGCAGGGTAGCGGGAGCAGGTATGAGCAGTTCTTC
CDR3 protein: CASSPQGSGSRYEQFF

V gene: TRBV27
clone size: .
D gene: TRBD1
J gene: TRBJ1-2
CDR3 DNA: TGTGCCAGCAGTTTAAAAGGACAGGGGGCGTATGGCTACACCTTC
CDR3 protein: CASSLKGQGAYGYTF

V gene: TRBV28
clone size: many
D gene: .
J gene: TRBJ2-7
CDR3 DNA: TGTGCCAGCAGTTTCGGGCAATCGTTAGAGCAGTACTTC
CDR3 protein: CASSFGQSLEQYF

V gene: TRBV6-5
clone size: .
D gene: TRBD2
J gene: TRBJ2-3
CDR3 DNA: TGTGCCAGCAGTTATGGCGGGGGGTCCACAGATACGCAGTATTTT
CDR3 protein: CASSYGGGSTDTQYF

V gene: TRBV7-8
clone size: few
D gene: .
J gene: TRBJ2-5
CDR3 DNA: TGTGCCAGCAGCTTACGACGTACCCAAGAGACCCAGTACTTC
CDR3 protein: CASSLRRTQETQYF

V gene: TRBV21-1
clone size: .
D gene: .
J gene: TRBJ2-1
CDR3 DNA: TGTGCCAGCAGCAAAGGGTCGACAGGGGGGAGCTCCTACAATGAGCAGTTCTTC
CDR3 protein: CASSKGSTGGSSYNEQFF

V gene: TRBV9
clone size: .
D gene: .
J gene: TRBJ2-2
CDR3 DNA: TGTGCCAGCAGCGCGAGGAATTTACAGGGAGGAGACACCGGGGAGCTGTTTTTT
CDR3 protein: CASSARNLQGGDTGELFF

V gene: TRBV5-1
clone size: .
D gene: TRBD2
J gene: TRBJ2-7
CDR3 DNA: TGCGCCAGCAGCTTGGCCGGGACTAGCGGTAGCTCCTACGAGCAGTACTTC
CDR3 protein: CASSLAGTSGSSYEQYF

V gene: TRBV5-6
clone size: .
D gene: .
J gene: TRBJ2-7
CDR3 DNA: TGTGCCAGCAGCTTACAACAGACACTATACGAGCAGTACTTC
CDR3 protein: CASSLQQTLYEQYF